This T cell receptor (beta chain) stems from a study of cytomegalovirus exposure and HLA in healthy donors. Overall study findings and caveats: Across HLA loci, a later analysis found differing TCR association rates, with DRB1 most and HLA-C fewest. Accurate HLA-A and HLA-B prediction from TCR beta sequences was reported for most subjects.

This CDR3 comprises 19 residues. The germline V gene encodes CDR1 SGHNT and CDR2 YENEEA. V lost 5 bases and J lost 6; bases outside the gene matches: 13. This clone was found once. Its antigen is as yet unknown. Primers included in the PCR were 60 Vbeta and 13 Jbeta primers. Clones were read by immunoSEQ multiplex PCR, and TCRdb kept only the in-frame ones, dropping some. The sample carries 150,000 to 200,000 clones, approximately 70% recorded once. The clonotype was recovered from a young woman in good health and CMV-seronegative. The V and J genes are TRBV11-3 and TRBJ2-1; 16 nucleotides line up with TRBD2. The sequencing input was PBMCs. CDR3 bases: TGTGCCAGCAGCCCGGGGACTAGCGGGGGGGCTTCCGCTCCCAATGAGCAGTTCTTC. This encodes CASSPGTSGGASAPNEQFF.